This is a list of T cell receptor beta chains from one sample in a study of blood T cells in healthy people across ages. TCRdb reanalysed the 5' RACE reads using MiXCR and keeps one entry per CDR3 protein. Of about 760,000 distinct CDR3 sequences listed, 20% to 25% are singletons. Separately, the same data were catalogued under a study of T cells of mothers and their children.

Material for sequencing was blood. These receptors originate from a boy younger than 18 in good health. The CDR3 runs from the conserved cysteine through the conserved F or W. A D gene is named only where the DNA matches it firmly. Size is omitted from some rows. Given values are once, few, many or a class for expanded clones.

CDR3 length	D gene	clone size	V gene	J gene	CDR3 protein	CDR3 DNA
14	NA	NA	TRBV12-3/TRBV12-4	TRBJ1-2	CASSLPGADYGYTF	TGTGCCAGCAGTTTACCAGGGGCTGACTATGGCTACACCTTC
12	NA	few	TRBV6-5	TRBJ2-7	CASTGRSYEQYF	TGTGCCAGCACGGGGCGGTCCTACGAGCAGTACTTC
14	TRBD2	many	TRBV29-1	TRBJ2-3	CSARQRDSSDTQYF	TGCAGCGCCAGACAGCGGGATAGTTCGGATACGCAGTATTTT
12	NA	NA	TRBV3-1	TRBJ1-5	CASSQAGREQHF	TGTGCCAGCAGCCAAGCAGGGAGGGAGCAGCATTTT
16	NA	few	TRBV6-5	TRBJ2-7	CASSYKTGSIAYEQYF	TGTGCCAGCAGTTACAAGACAGGTTCAATCGCCTACGAGCAGTACTTC
12	NA	few	TRBV29-1	TRBJ1-2	CSVDKPLYGYTF	TGCAGCGTTGACAAGCCCCTCTATGGCTACACCTTC
12	NA	few	TRBV20-1	TRBJ1-1	CSASTGNTEAFF	TGCAGTGCTAGTACAGGGAACACTGAAGCTTTCTTT
15	NA	NA	TRBV7-2	TRBJ1-5	CASSLARGIYQPQHF	TGTGCCAGCAGCTTAGCCAGGGGCATATATCAGCCCCAGCATTTT
20	TRBD2	NA	TRBV4-3	TRBJ2-1	CASSQISSGGPDLFYNEQFF	TGCGCCAGCAGCCAAATATCTAGCGGGGGTCCCGACCTCTTCTACAATGAGCAGTTCTTC
15	TRBD2	once	TRBV5-6	TRBJ2-7	CASSFSGRASYEQYF	TGTGCCAGCAGCTTTAGCGGGAGGGCCTCCTACGAGCAGTACTTC
16	TRBD2	once	TRBV7-2	TRBJ2-1	CASSAPGLAGGDEQFF	TGTGCCAGCAGTGCTCCGGGACTAGCGGGTGGCGATGAGCAGTTCTTC
13	NA	NA	TRBV24-1	TRBJ1-2	CATSHGQSSRYTF	TGTGCCACCAGTCACGGACAGTCTTCGCGCTACACCTTC
15	TRBD1	NA	TRBV3-1	TRBJ2-5	CASSHNPDRGETQYF	TGTGCCAGCAGCCATAACCCGGACAGGGGGGAGACCCAGTACTTC
17	NA	NA	TRBV5-1	TRBJ1-1	CASSLRPGGFGDTEAFF	TGCGCCAGCAGCTTGAGGCCCGGGGGTTTCGGGGACACTGAAGCTTTCTTT
16	NA	few	TRBV15	TRBJ2-6	CATSRGPSSGANVLTF	TGTGCCACCAGCAGAGGGCCAAGCTCTGGGGCCAACGTCCTGACTTTC
15	TRBD1	NA	TRBV5-5	TRBJ1-4	CASSPGQPLGEKLFF	TGTGCCAGCAGCCCGGGACAGCCTTTGGGGGAAAAACTGTTTTTT
14	NA	few	TRBV5-5	TRBJ2-5	CASFRKGGSETQYF	TGTGCCAGCTTCAGGAAGGGGGGCTCCGAGACCCAGTACTTC
17	TRBD2	few	TRBV24-1	TRBJ2-5	CATSDPRREAPQETQYF	TGTGCCACCAGTGATCCAAGGCGGGAGGCACCCCAAGAGACCCAGTACTTC
16	NA	few	TRBV7-3	TRBJ2-7	CASSPVRPGVSYEQYF	TGTGCCAGCAGCCCCGTAAGGCCAGGAGTCTCCTACGAGCAGTACTTC
14	NA	NA	TRBV5-1	TRBJ2-4	CASSLSPAKNIQYF	TGCGCCAGCAGCTTGTCTCCCGCCAAAAACATTCAGTACTTC
15	TRBD1	NA	TRBV5-5	TRBJ1-4	CASSALGQGGEKLFF	TGTGCCAGCAGCGCCTTGGGACAGGGGGGTGAAAAACTGTTTTTT
15	TRBD2	few	TRBV2	TRBJ2-3	CASSLPGLASDTQYF	TGTGCCAGCAGTTTACCGGGACTAGCATCGGATACGCAGTATTTT
13	TRBD1	few	TRBV29-1	TRBJ1-1	CSVETGYGWEAFF	TGCAGCGTTGAGACAGGGTATGGTTGGGAAGCTTTCTTT
14	NA	few	TRBV20-1	TRBJ1-4	CSASPGTNNEKLFF	TGCAGTGCCAGCCCCGGGACGAATAATGAAAAACTGTTTTTT
16	TRBD2	NA	TRBV4-2	TRBJ2-4	CASSPFSSGGGNIQYF	TGTGCCAGCAGCCCATTCTCATCGGGAGGGGGAAACATTCAGTACTTC
14	NA	NA	TRBV7-3	TRBJ2-3	CASSFSGAGDTQYF	TGTGCCAGCAGCTTTAGCGGAGCGGGAGATACGCAGTATTTT
15	NA	NA	TRBV29-1	TRBJ2-7	CSVGLGGRIGYEQYF	TGCAGCGTTGGCTTGGGGGGTAGAATAGGCTACGAGCAGTACTTC
15	TRBD2	NA	TRBV28	TRBJ2-7	CASRDPGLAGVEQYF	TGTGCCAGCAGGGACCCGGGACTAGCGGGAGTCGAGCAGTACTTC
15	TRBD1	few	TRBV5-1	TRBJ1-4	CASSSTGTGDEKLFF	TGCGCCAGCAGCTCGACCGGGACAGGGGACGAAAAACTGTTTTTT
15	NA	once	TRBV9	TRBJ2-1	CASSVDAGSYNEQFF	TGTGCCAGCAGCGTCGACGCGGGTTCCTACAATGAGCAGTTCTTC
12	NA	few	TRBV9	TRBJ2-1	CASSVVSDEQFF	TGTGCCAGCAGCGTAGTTTCCGATGAGCAGTTCTTC
14	NA	NA	TRBV5-1	TRBJ2-5	CASSQRDREETQYF	TGCGCCAGCAGCCAACGGGACCGAGAAGAGACCCAGTACTTC
15	TRBD2	few	TRBV7-3	TRBJ2-5	CASSAQRETGNEQSF	TGTGCCAGCAGCGCCCAGCGGGAGACGGGAAATGAGCAGTCCTTC
15	NA	NA	TRBV24-1	TRBJ2-5	CATSDSQGSWETQYF	TGTGCCACCAGTGATTCGCAGGGGTCGTGGGAGACCCAGTACTTC
14	NA	NA	TRBV27	TRBJ2-7	CASSLSGGIYEQYF	TGTGCCAGCAGTTTATCTGGGGGTATCTACGAGCAGTACTTC
16	NA	few	TRBV4-2	TRBJ2-3	CASSPGRLTSTDTQYF	TGTGCCAGCAGCCCGGGACGCCTAACTAGCACAGATACGCAGTATTTT
13	NA	NA	TRBV27	TRBJ1-1	CASSIQVNTEAFF	TGTGCCAGCAGTATACAGGTGAACACTGAAGCTTTCTTT
13	NA	NA	TRBV3-1	TRBJ1-2	CASSQDTGDGYTF	TGTGCCAGCAGCCAAGATACGGGGGATGGCTACACCTTC
16	NA	NA	TRBV28	TRBJ2-6	CASSSPRISGANVLTF	TGTGCCAGCAGTTCCCCCCGGATCTCTGGGGCCAACGTCCTGACTTTC
15	NA	few	TRBV7-9	TRBJ2-1	CASSLRGGNQVEQFF	TGTGCCAGCAGCTTACGAGGGGGAAACCAGGTTGAGCAGTTCTTC
13	NA	few	TRBV10-3	TRBJ1-4	CAISESTGEKLFF	TGTGCCATCAGTGAGTCGACGGGTGAAAAACTGTTTTTT
16	TRBD1	NA	TRBV5-8	TRBJ2-5	CASSRPAQGAVETQYF	TGTGCCAGCAGTCGGCCCGCTCAGGGGGCTGTGGAGACCCAGTACTTC
18	TRBD2	NA	TRBV12-3/TRBV12-4	TRBJ2-3	CASRAPLASGRGTDTQYF	TGTGCCAGCAGGGCCCCCCTAGCTAGCGGGAGAGGGACAGATACGCAGTATTTT
15	NA	NA	TRBV12-3/TRBV12-4	TRBJ2-7	CASSPTGLLSGEQYF	TGTGCCAGCAGTCCCACAGGGTTGTTATCGGGGGAGCAGTACTTC
12	NA	few	TRBV18	TRBJ2-4	CASSPGDGIQYF	TGTGCCAGCTCACCAGGGGACGGCATTCAGTACTTC
14	TRBD2	few	TRBV12-3/TRBV12-4	TRBJ2-5	CASATSGGQETQYF	TGTGCCAGCGCGACTAGCGGGGGCCAAGAGACCCAGTACTTC
11	NA	few	TRBV7-9	TRBJ2-5	CASSSGRFLHF	TGTGCCAGCAGCTCGGGACGGTTCCTCCACTTC
14	TRBD1	NA	TRBV29-1	TRBJ2-5	CSVEGTGSGETQYF	TGCAGCGTTGAAGGGACAGGGAGCGGGGAGACCCAGTACTTC
13	NA	few	TRBV12-3/TRBV12-4	TRBJ1-5	CASTDEGDQPQHF	TGTGCCAGCACCGACGAAGGGGATCAGCCCCAGCATTTT
14	NA	once	TRBV6-6	TRBJ1-2	CASRFHVGNYGYTF	TGTGCCAGCAGGTTTCACGTTGGAAACTATGGCTACACCTTC
11	NA	NA	TRBV25-1	TRBJ1-3	CASLGGNTIYF	TGTGCCAGTCTGGGAGGAAACACCATATATTTT
13	NA	few	TRBV3-1	TRBJ1-4	CASSRNNNEKLFF	TGTGCCAGCAGCCGCAACAATAATGAAAAACTGTTTTTT
16	TRBD2	NA	TRBV12-3/TRBV12-4	TRBJ2-7	CASSFRLAGGPYEQYF	TGTGCCAGCAGTTTCAGACTAGCGGGAGGGCCGTACGAGCAGTACTTC
16	TRBD2	NA	TRBV11-2	TRBJ2-7	CASSFRGASGSQGQYF	TGTGCCAGCAGCTTCCGCGGGGCTAGCGGGAGCCAAGGGCAGTACTTC
12	TRBD2	NA	TRBV20-1	TRBJ2-5	CSATSGGETQYF	TGCAGTGCCACTAGCGGGGGGGAGACCCAGTACTTC
16	TRBD2	NA	TRBV7-9	TRBJ2-5	CASSSLAGGLEETQYF	TGTGCCAGCAGCTCCCTAGCGGGAGGGTTGGAAGAGACCCAGTACTTC
14	NA	NA	TRBV20-1	TRBJ2-3	CSAVTSSRTDTQYF	TGCAGTGCTGTGACATCGAGCAGGACAGATACGCAGTATTTT